The clone carrying this TCR beta chain was observed a single time. Libraries were prepared by immunoSEQ multiplex PCR; TCRdb keeps only in-frame clonotypes and omits some of them. The sample lists 100,000 to 150,000 clones, over 85% seen once, with 6.2% in the top ten. This CDR3 spans 15 amino acids. The germline V gene has CDR1 SGHNT and CDR2 YYREEE (reference sequence). The trim removed 4 bases at V and 5 bases at J, leaving 11 bases unmatched. The data belong to a study of T cell changes during pregnancy in multiple sclerosis. Sequences were derived from peripheral blood, sampled before pregnancy. This TCR was sampled from a female donor with multiple sclerosis, enrolled in a pregnancy study. This sequence joins TRBV5-4 and TRBJ2-5, with 7 nucleotides matching TRBD1. The CDR3 nucleotides read TGTGCCAGCAGCAAGGGACAGCTCGGCGGGGAGACCCAGTACTTC. Its protein is CASSKGQLGGETQYF.